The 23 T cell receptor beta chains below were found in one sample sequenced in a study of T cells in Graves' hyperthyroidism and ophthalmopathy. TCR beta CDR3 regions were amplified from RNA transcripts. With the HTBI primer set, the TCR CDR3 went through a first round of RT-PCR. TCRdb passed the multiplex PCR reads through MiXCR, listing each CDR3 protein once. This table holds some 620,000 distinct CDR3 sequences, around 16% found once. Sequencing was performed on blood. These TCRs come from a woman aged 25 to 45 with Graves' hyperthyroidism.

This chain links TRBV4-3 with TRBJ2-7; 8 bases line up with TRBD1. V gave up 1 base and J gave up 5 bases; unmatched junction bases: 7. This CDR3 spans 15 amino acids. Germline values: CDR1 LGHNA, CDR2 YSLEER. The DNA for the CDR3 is TGCGCCAGCAGCCAAGGGTCCAGGGGGCTGGACGAGCAGTACTTC. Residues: CASSQGSRGLDEQYF.

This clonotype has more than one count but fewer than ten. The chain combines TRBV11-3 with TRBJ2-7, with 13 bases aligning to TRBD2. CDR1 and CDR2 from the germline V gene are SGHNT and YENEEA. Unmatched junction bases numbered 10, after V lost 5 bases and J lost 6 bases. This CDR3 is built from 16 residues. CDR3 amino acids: CASSPPGLAGAVEQYF. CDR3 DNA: TGTGCCAGCAGCCCGCCAGGACTAGCGGGAGCGGTCGAGCAGTACTTC.

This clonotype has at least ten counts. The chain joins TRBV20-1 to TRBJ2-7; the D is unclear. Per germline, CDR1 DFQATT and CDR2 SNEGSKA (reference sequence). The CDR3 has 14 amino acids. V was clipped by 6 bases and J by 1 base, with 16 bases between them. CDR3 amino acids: CSAPFGGESYEQYF. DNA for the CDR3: TGCAGTGCCCCTTTTGGTGGGGAATCCTACGAGCAGTACTTC.

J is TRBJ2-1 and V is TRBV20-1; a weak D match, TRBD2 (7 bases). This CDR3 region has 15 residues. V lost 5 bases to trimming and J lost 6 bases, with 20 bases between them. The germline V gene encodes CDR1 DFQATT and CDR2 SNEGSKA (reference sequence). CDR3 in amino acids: CSAWGGGSKGNEQFF. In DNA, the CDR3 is TGCAGTGCTTGGGGGGGCGGGAGTAAAGGCAATGAGCAGTTCTTC.

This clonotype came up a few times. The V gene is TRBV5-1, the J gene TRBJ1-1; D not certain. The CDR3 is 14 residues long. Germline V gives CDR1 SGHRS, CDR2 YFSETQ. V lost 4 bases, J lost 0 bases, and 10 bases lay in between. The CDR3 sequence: CASSVGIMNTEAFF. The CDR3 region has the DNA TGCGCCAGCAGCGTAGGGATAATGAACACTGAAGCTTTCTTT.

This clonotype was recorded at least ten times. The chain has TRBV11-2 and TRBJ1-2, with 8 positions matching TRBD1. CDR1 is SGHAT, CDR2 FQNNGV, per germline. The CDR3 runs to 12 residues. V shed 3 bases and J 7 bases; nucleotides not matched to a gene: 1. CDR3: CASSFDRGGYTF. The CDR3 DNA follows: TGTGCCAGCAGCTTCGACAGGGGTGGCTACACCTTC.

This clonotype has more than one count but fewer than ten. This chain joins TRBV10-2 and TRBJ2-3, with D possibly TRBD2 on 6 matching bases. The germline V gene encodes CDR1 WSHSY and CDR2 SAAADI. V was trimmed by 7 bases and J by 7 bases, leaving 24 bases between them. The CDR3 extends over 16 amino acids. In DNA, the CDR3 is TGCGCCAGCATGGGAGCAACTTCAATGGGACTTTATACGCAGTATTTT. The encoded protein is CASMGATSMGLYTQYF.

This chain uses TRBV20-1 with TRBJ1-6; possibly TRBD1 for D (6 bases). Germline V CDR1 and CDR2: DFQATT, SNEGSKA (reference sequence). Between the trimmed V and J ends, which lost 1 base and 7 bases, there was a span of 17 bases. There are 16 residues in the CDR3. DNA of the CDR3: TGCAGTGCTAGAGTAGTTGACAGGATCGAGAATTCACCCCTCCACTTT. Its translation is CSARVVDRIENSPLHF.

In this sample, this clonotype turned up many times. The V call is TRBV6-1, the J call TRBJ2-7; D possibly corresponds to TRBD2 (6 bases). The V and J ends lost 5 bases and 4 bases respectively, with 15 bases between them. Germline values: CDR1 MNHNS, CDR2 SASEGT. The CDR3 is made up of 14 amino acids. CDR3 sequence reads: CASSSRGAGYEQYF. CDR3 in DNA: TGTGCCAGCAGTTCGCGGGGCGCGGGGTACGAGCAGTACTTC.

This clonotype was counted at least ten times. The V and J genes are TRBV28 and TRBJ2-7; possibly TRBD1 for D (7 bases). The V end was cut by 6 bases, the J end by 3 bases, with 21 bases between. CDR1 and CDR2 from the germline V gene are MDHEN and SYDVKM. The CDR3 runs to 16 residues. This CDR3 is CASRTEGARQIYEQYF. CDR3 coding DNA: TGTGCCAGCAGAACGGAGGGGGCCAGGCAGATCTACGAGCAGTACTTC. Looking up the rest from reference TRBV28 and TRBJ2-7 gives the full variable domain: DVKVTQSSRYLVKRTGEKVFLECVQDMDHENMFWYRQDPGLGLRLIYFSYDVKMKEKGDIPEGYSVSREKKERFSLILESASTNQTSMYLCASRTEGARQIYEQYFGPGTRLTVT.

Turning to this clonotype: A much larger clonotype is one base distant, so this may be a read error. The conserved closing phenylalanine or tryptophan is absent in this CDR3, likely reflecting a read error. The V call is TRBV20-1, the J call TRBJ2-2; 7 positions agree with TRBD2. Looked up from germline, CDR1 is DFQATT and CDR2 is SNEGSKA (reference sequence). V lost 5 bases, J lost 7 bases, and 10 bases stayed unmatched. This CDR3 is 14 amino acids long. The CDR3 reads CSARQGSGGGELFS. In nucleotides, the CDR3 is TGCAGTGCTCGACAAGGCTCGGGGGGCGGGGAGCTGTTTTCT.

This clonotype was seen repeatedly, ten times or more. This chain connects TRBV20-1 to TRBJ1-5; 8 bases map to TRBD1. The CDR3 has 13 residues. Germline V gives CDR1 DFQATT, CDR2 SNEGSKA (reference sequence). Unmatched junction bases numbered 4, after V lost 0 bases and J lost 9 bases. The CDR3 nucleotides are TGCAGTGCTAGAGAACAGGGGGGAGGGCCCCAGCATTTT. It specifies CSAREQGGGPQHF.

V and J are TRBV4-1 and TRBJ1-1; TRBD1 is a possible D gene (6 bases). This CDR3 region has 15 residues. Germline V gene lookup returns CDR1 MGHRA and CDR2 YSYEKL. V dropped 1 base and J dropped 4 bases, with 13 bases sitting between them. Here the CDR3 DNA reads TGCGCCAGCAGCCAAGTGTACAGGGCCCCCACTGAAGCTTTCTTT. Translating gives CASSQVYRAPTEAFF.

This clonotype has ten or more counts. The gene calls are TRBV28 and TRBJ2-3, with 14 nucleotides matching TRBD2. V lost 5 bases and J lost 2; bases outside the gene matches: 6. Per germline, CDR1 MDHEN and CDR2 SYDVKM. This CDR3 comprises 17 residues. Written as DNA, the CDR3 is TGTGCCAGCAGTCTCCAGGGACTAGCGGGAGCCACAGATACGCAGTATTTT. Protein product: CASSLQGLAGATDTQYF. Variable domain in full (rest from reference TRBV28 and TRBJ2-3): DVKVTQSSRYLVKRTGEKVFLECVQDMDHENMFWYRQDPGLGLRLIYFSYDVKMKEKGDIPEGYSVSREKKERFSLILESASTNQTSMYLCASSLQGLAGATDTQYFGPGTRLTVL.

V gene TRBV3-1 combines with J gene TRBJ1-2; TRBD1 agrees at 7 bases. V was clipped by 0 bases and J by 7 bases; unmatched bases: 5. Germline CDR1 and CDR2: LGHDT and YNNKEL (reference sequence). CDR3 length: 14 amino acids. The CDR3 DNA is TGTGCCAGCAGCCAAGATATAGGGGGCCGTGGCTACACCTTC. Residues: CASSQDIGGRGYTF.

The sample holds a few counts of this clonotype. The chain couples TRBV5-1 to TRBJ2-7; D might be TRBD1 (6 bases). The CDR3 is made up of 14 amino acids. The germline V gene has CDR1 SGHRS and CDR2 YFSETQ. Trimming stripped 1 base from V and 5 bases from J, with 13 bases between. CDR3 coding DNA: TGCGCCAGCAGCTTGAGTGGCAGGGGAAACGAGCAGTACTTC. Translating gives CASSLSGRGNEQYF.

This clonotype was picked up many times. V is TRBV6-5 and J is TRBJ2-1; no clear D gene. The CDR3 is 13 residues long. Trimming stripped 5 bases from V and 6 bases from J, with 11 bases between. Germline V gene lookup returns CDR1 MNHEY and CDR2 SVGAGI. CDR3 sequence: CASSRDGGNEQFF. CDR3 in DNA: TGTGCCAGCAGTCGAGACGGTGGCAATGAGCAGTTCTTC.

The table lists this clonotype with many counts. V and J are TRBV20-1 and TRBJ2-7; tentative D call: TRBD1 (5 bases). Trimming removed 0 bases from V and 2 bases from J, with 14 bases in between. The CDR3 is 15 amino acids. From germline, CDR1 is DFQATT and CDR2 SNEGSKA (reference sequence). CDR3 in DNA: TGCAGTGCTAGAGATAGGTCAGGGTCGCCCTACGAGCAGTACTTC. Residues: CSARDRSGSPYEQYF.

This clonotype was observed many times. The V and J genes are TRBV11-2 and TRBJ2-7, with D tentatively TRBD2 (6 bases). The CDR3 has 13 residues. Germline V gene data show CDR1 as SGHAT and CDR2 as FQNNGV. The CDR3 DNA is TGTGCGTCCGGGAGCCTCAGCTCCTACGAGCAGTACTTC. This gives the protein CASGSLSSYEQYF.

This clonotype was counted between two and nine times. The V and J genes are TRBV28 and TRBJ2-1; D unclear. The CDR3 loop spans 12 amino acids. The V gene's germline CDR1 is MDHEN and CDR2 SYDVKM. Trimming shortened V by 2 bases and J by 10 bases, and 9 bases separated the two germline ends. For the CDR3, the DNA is TGTGCCAGCAGTTTACCCCCTCGAGAGCAGTTCTTC. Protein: CASSLPPREQFF.

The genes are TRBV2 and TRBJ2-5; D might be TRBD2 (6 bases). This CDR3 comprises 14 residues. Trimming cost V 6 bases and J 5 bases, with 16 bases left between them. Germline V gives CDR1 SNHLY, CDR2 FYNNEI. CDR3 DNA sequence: TGTGCCAGCAGCCTCATGGGGCGGGACGAGACCCAGTACTTC. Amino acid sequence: CASSLMGRDETQYF.

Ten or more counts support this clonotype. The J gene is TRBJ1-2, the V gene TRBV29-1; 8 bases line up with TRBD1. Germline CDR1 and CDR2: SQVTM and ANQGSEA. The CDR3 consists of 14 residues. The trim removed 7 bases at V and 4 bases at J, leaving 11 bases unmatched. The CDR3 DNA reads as TGCAGCGCCGCGCCCGACAGGGGTAGCTATGGCTACACCTTC. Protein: CSAAPDRGSYGYTF.

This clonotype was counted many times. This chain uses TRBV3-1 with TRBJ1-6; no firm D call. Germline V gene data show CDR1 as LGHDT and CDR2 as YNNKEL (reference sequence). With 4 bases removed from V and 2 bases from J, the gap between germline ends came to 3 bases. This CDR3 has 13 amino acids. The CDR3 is CASSPAYNSPLHF. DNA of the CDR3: TGTGCCAGCAGCCCTGCCTATAATTCACCCCTCCACTTT.